This T cell receptor beta chain was found in a study of T cell responses to AZD1222 COVID-19 vaccine. Study context: Pooling of second doses given at about 4 or about 12 weeks was done. General study results and limits: Most donors were white British and more were female, and clonal diversity was possibly underestimated. Spike-specific TCR breadth and depth went up after people got two AZD1222 doses. The study sampled repertoires only after the peak T cell response.

Note on this clone: The antigen is unknown.

TCRdb's copy holds only in-frame clones and misses some; the assay was immunoSEQ multiplex PCR. The sample lists more than 60,000 clones, approximately 80% seen once, with around 20% in the top ten. V shed 8 bases and J 3 bases; nucleotides not matched to a gene: 7. Germline lookup yields CDR1 SQVTM and CDR2 ANQGSEA. The CDR3 is 14 residues long. This specimen was peripheral blood, taken on day 0 of AZD1222 vaccination. This rearrangement joins TRBV29-1 to TRBJ1-2; 12 bases map to TRBD1. This clonotype originated in an adult in good health. CDR3 loop: CSTSGTGGYYGYTF. The CDR3 DNA reads TGCAGCACCTCCGGGACAGGGGGCTACTATGGCTACACCTTC.